The 19 T cell receptor beta chains below all came from one sample that was sequenced in a study of PD-L1 blockade in urothelial cancer. Assay: immunoSEQ multiplex PCR; the TCRdb copy retains only in-frame clones and omits some. Of about 130,000 clones in the sample, more than 75% were seen once. Regarding time point: peripheral blood 6 weeks after treatment start. Material: PBMCs, obtained around atezolizumab (anti-PD-L1) treatment. These receptors came from a man aged 50 to 59 with urothelial cancer.

This rearrangement joins TRBV30 to TRBJ2-3; 13 bases line up with TRBD2. Per the germline V gene, CDR1 is GTSNPN and CDR2 is SVGIG (reference sequence). The CDR3 length is 17 residues. The V gene end was trimmed by 0 bases and the J gene end by 3 bases; junction bases not matched to a gene: 6. The CDR3: CAWSVSRTSGSTDTQYF. The DNA for the CDR3 is TGTGCCTGGAGTGTATCCCGGACTAGCGGGAGTACAGATACGCAGTATTTT.

V usage is TRBV11-2 and J usage is TRBJ2-7, with TRBD2 identical over 7 bases. The trim removed 3 bases at V and 4 bases at J, leaving 9 bases unmatched. The CDR3 sequence is 15 residues long. The germline V gene has CDR1 SGHAT and CDR2 FQNNGV. In DNA form, the CDR3 reads TGTGCCAGCAGCTTGAGGGGAGGGCCCTCGTACGAGCAGTACTTC. It specifies CASSLRGGPSYEQYF.

The chain is built from TRBV18 and TRBJ1-2, with a possible D match to TRBD1 (5 bases). V was trimmed by 1 base and J by 0 bases, leaving 9 bases between them. CDR1 and CDR2 from the germline V gene are KGHSH and LQKENI. This CDR3 is built from 15 residues. The CDR3 bases are TGTGCCAGCTCACCACTGGAGACAGCTAACTATGGCTACACCTTC. Translation gives CASSPLETANYGYTF.

The chain joins TRBV5-4 to TRBJ2-5; weak D call: TRBD1 (6 bases). V lost 4 bases and J 1 base, leaving 14 bases between the germline ends. There are 15 residues in the CDR3. Germline loops: CDR1 SGHNT, CDR2 YYREEE (reference sequence). The CDR3 DNA reads TGTGCCAGCAGCCGTAACAGACAGGCCCAAGAGACCCAGTACTTC. Translating it yields CASSRNRQAQETQYF.

The chain carries TRBV5-4 and TRBJ1-1; unclear D gene. Germline V gene lookup returns CDR1 SGHNT and CDR2 YYREEE (reference sequence). The V end lost 1 base, the J end lost 0 bases, and 10 bases lay between the germline ends. This CDR3 comprises 15 residues. The CDR3 sequence is CASSLFGGMNTEAFF. DNA for the CDR3: TGTGCCAGCAGCTTGTTTGGCGGTATGAACACTGAAGCTTTCTTT.

This chain connects TRBV30 to TRBJ2-7; D gene unclear. This CDR3 has 13 amino acids. Germline V gene data show CDR1 as GTSNPN and CDR2 as SVGIG (reference sequence). V dropped 0 bases and J dropped 6 bases, with 12 bases sitting between them. CDR3 region: CAWSVRGRSEQYF. CDR3 nucleotide sequence: TGTGCCTGGAGTGTACGAGGTAGATCCGAGCAGTACTTC.

The chain couples TRBV27 to TRBJ1-5; TRBD1 is a possible D gene (5 bases). The CDR3 is 15 amino acids. CDR1 is MNHEY and CDR2 is SMNVEV in the germline V gene (reference sequence). Trimming removed 4 bases at V and 0 bases at J, with 10 bases between. The CDR3 DNA reads as TGTGCCAGCAGTTCCGACAGATATAGCAATCAGCCCCAGCATTTT. Protein: CASSSDRYSNQPQHF.

This chain links TRBV28 with TRBJ2-2; 9 bases line up with TRBD2. CDR3 size: 17 residues. V lost 2 bases and J lost 4; bases outside the gene matches: 8. CDR1 and CDR2 from the germline V gene are MDHEN and SYDVKM. The CDR3 coding sequence is TGTGCCAGCAGTTTAGGGTCTGCTAGCGGGACCACCGGGGAGCTGTTTTTT. This sequence encodes CASSLGSASGTTGELFF.

The rearrangement uses TRBV7-2 and TRBJ1-5; D is perhaps TRBD1 (6 bases). V was shortened by 5 bases and J by 1 base, with 15 bases between the two germline ends. This CDR3 contains 16 residues. Germline-derived CDR1 and CDR2 are SGHTA and FQGNSA. In DNA, the CDR3 is TGTGCCAGCAGCCCCAGGGGAGTCGCGAGCAATCAGCCCCAGCATTTT. Translated: CASSPRGVASNQPQHF.

CDR3 in DNA: TGTGCCAGCTCACCACCATCCGGTTTGGATGAGCAGTTCTTC. Translated: CASSPPSGLDEQFF. The chain joins TRBV18 to TRBJ2-1; no clear D. Germline lookup yields CDR1 KGHSH and CDR2 LQKENI. The ends were cut back, 0 bases at V and 8 bases at J, with 11 bases in the middle. The CDR3 runs 14 residues.

This chain connects TRBV27 to TRBJ2-7; 12 nucleotides match TRBD2. The CDR3 sequence is 16 residues long. After removal of 0 bases from V and 4 bases from J, the junction contained 4 bases not matched to a gene. Germline CDR1 MNHEY, CDR2 SMNVEV (reference sequence). The CDR3 loop reads CASSLSVGLAGYEQYF. The CDR3, as DNA: TGTGCCAGCAGTTTATCTGTAGGACTAGCGGGATACGAGCAGTACTTC.

This chain joins TRBV7-2 and TRBJ1-1; 7 bases map to TRBD1. The CDR3 has 14 amino acids. Germline V lookup: CDR1 SGHTA, CDR2 FQGNSA. V lost 5 bases, J lost 1 base, and 4 bases stayed unmatched. The DNA of the CDR3 is TGTGCCAGCAGCCCCCGACAGGGGAACACTGAAGCTTTCTTT. Protein: CASSPRQGNTEAFF.

The rearrangement joins TRBV7-9 to TRBJ1-2; D gene ambiguous. The CDR3 has 14 amino acids. V lost 5 bases, J lost 7 bases, and 17 bases lay in between. Germline V gene data show CDR1 as SEHNR and CDR2 as FQNEAQ (reference sequence). The CDR3 coding sequence is TGTGCCAGCAGCCCCGGGAGTCAAAAGGGTGGCTACACCTTC. This encodes CASSPGSQKGGYTF.

This chain connects TRBV7-2 to TRBJ2-7; 11 positions agree with TRBD1. The V gene end was trimmed by 4 bases and the J gene end by 3 bases; junction bases not matched to a gene: 8. The CDR3 sequence is 16 residues long. CDR1 and CDR2 from the germline V gene are SGHTA and FQGNSA. The CDR3 reads CASSSQSGTGGYEQYF. The CDR3 DNA follows: TGTGCCAGCAGCTCCCAATCCGGGACAGGGGGCTACGAGCAGTACTTC.

The chain recombines TRBV27 with TRBJ1-6; the match to TRBD1 covers 7 bases. This CDR3 contains 15 residues. Germline CDR1 and CDR2: MNHEY and SMNVEV (reference sequence). With 7 bases clipped from V and 7 bases from J, the junction kept 10 bases outside the gene matches. The CDR3 DNA reads TGTGCCAGCACCCCTGGGACAGACCCCAATTCACCCCTCCACTTT. This sequence encodes CASTPGTDPNSPLHF.

V is TRBV7-3 and J is TRBJ2-3; TRBD2 agrees at 14 bases. The CDR3 is 19 residues long. The ends lost 5 bases at V and 4 bases at J; junction bases unmatched: 14. In germline, CDR1 is SGHTA, CDR2 FQGTGA. The CDR3 coding sequence is TGTGCCAGCAGCAAGACCGGGACTAGCGGGAGTTACGGGCCAGATACGCAGTATTTT. It yields the protein CASSKTGTSGSYGPDTQYF.

This rearrangement joins TRBV4-1 to TRBJ2-1; D gene uncertain. V gave up 3 bases and J gave up 3 bases, with 9 bases separating them. Germline V gene data show CDR1 as MGHRA and CDR2 as YSYEKL. The CDR3 has 14 residues. The CDR3 DNA reads TGCGCCAGCAGCCAGGGCACGGTCTACAATGAGCAGTTCTTC. This codes for CASSQGTVYNEQFF.

The chain uses TRBV27 and TRBJ1-4, with unresolved D. The CDR3 consists of 13 residues. Germline V gene data show CDR1 as MNHEY and CDR2 as SMNVEV (reference sequence). Trimming pared 9 bases from V and 6 bases from J, leaving 14 bases between. CDR3 region: CARVSRRDEKLFF. For the CDR3, the DNA is TGTGCCAGGGTATCCAGGCGGGATGAAAAACTGTTTTTT. The full variable domain, with the rest looked up from reference TRBV27 and TRBJ1-4, is EAQVTQNPRYLITVTGKKLTVTCSQNMNHEYMSWYRQDPGLGLRQIYYSMNVEVTDKGDVPEGYKVSRKEKRNFPLILESPSPNQTSLYFCARVSRRDEKLFFGSGTQLSVL.

The sample holds one count of this clone. J is TRBJ2-2 and V is TRBV2; tentative D call: TRBD1 (5 bases). CDR3 length equals 13 residues. With 7 bases removed from V and 4 bases from J, the gap between germline ends came to 10 bases. Germline lookup yields CDR1 SNHLY and CDR2 FYNNEI. CDR3 in DNA: TGTGCCAGCACGACAGCCCCCACCGGGGAGCTGTTTTTT. Its translation: CASTTAPTGELFF.